Listed below are T cell receptor beta chains from one sample, sequenced in a study of PD-L1 blockade in urothelial cancer. Only in-frame clones appear in the TCRdb table, and some are missing; sequencing was by immunoSEQ multiplex PCR. This table holds about 83,000 clones, 87% found once. The specimen was PBMCs, collected around atezolizumab (anti-PD-L1) treatment. All receptors derive from a woman in her 70s with urothelial cancer. Each CDR3 is given with its conserved first and last residue. A D gene is named only where the DNA matches it firmly. A row's size may be missing; if present it is once, few, many or a size class.

clone_size j_call d_call v_call cdr3_aa cdr3_nt
NA TRBJ2-1 NA TRBV5-4 CASSTDSYNEQFF TGTGCCAGCAGCACAGACAGTTACAATGAGCAGTTCTTC
NA TRBJ2-7 NA TRBV28 CASSSLGSSDRFHEQYF TGTGCCAGCAGTTCCCTAGGGAGCTCCGACCGTTTCCACGAGCAGTACTTC
few TRBJ1-5 TRBD1 TRBV27 CASGQGTAGNQPQHF TGTGCCAGCGGACAAGGGACAGCGGGCAATCAGCCCCAGCATTTT
NA TRBJ1-5 NA TRBV7-2 CASSIRTVNQPQHF TGTGCCAGCAGCATACGGACAGTAAATCAGCCCCAGCATTTT
NA TRBJ1-4 NA TRBV13 CASSPRGRTEKLFF TGTGCCAGCAGCCCCCGTGGGAGAACCGAAAAACTGTTTTTT
NA TRBJ2-7 NA TRBV29-1 CSVEEARGEQYF TGCAGCGTTGAAGAGGCTAGGGGCGAGCAGTACTTC
NA TRBJ2-6 NA TRBV4-2 CASSQVRDSGANVLTF TGTGCCAGCAGCCAAGTGCGGGACTCTGGGGCCAACGTCCTGACTTTC
NA TRBJ1-2 NA TRBV19 CAPPGGVGYGYTF TGTGCCCCCCCGGGGGGCGTTGGCTATGGCTACACCTTC
NA TRBJ2-3 NA TRBV5-5 CASSLGRAWTDTQYF TGTGCCAGCAGCTTGGGCAGGGCTTGGACAGATACGCAGTATTTT
once TRBJ2-2 NA TRBV2 CASSESAGRTGELFF TGTGCCAGCAGTGAATCTGCAGGGCGTACCGGGGAGCTGTTTTTT
NA TRBJ1-4 TRBD1 TRBV6-6 CASSYSEGARGEKLFF TGTGCCAGCAGTTACTCCGAGGGGGCTAGGGGTGAAAAACTGTTTTTT
NA TRBJ1-1 NA TRBV6-5 CASSYSAVHRETEAFF TGTGCCAGCAGTTACTCGGCCGTCCACAGGGAGACTGAAGCTTTCTTT
NA TRBJ2-5 TRBD2 TRBV11-2 CASSLGPAGVYQETQYF TGTGCCAGCAGCTTAGGACCAGCGGGAGTTTACCAAGAGACCCAGTACTTC
NA TRBJ1-5 TRBD1 TRBV19 CASRDRAPYSNQPQHF TGTGCCAGTAGGGACAGGGCCCCGTATAGCAATCAGCCCCAGCATTTT
NA TRBJ2-7 NA TRBV4-2 CASSQGETSYEQYF TGTGCCAGCAGCCAAGGGGAGACATCCTACGAGCAGTACTTC
NA TRBJ2-5 NA TRBV7-6 CASSSGLLLRGPETQYF TGTGCCAGCAGCTCGGGACTTCTCTTGAGGGGTCCAGAGACCCAGTACTTC
NA TRBJ1-5 TRBD1 TRBV2 CASKFDREGNQPQHF TGTGCCAGCAAATTCGACAGGGAGGGCAATCAGCCCCAGCATTTT
NA TRBJ1-1 NA TRBV30 CAWRRKGEGTEAFF TGTGCCTGGAGACGGAAGGGGGAAGGGACTGAAGCTTTCTTT
NA TRBJ2-3 NA TRBV5-1 CASSLAGGIPDTQYF TGCGCCAGCAGCTTGGCCGGCGGGATCCCAGATACGCAGTATTTT
NA TRBJ2-5 TRBD2 TRBV5-5 CASNRLADQETQYF TGTGCCAGCAATAGACTAGCGGATCAAGAGACCCAGTACTTC
NA TRBJ1-2 NA TRBV18 CASSPTRSYGYTF TGTGCCAGCTCACCAACTCGGAGCTATGGCTACACCTTC
NA TRBJ2-7 NA TRBV11-2 CASRNLRGGYEQYF TGTGCCAGCAGGAACCTCAGGGGCGGTTACGAGCAGTACTTC
NA TRBJ2-1 NA TRBV19 CASSTAGPWNEQFF TGTGCCAGTAGTACCGCAGGGCCATGGAATGAGCAGTTCTTC
NA TRBJ1-1 TRBD1 TRBV18 CASSKSRQGARTEAFF TGTGCCAGCTCAAAATCTCGACAGGGGGCGAGAACTGAAGCTTTCTTT
NA TRBJ1-4 NA TRBV30 CAWTVTNEKLFF TGTGCCTGGACAGTAACTAATGAAAAACTGTTTTTT
NA TRBJ2-5 TRBD2 TRBV9 CASSVGATREGETQYF TGTGCCAGCAGCGTAGGGGCTACCCGGGAGGGGGAGACCCAGTACTTC
few TRBJ2-1 TRBD2 TRBV7-3 CASSSTSGSGDNEQFF TGTGCCAGCAGCTCTACTAGCGGGAGTGGCGACAATGAGCAGTTCTTC
NA TRBJ1-1 TRBD1 TRBV29-1 CSVHGIRTGVNTEAFF TGCAGCGTTCACGGGATTAGGACAGGAGTGAACACTGAAGCTTTCTTT
NA TRBJ2-2 TRBD2 TRBV5-1 CASSLVSMRLAIKGELFF TGCGCCAGCAGCTTGGTTTCTATGCGACTAGCTATTAAGGGGGAGCTGTTTTTT
few TRBJ2-7 TRBD1 TRBV6-1 CASRWTGSSYEQYF TGTGCCAGCAGGTGGACAGGGTCATCCTACGAGCAGTACTTC
NA TRBJ2-7 NA TRBV28 CAAQNIGSAYEQYF TGTGCCGCCCAAAATATCGGGTCCGCCTACGAGCAGTACTTC
NA TRBJ2-3 TRBD2 TRBV7-2 CASSVYLAGGRTDTQYF TGTGCCAGCAGCGTATACCTAGCGGGGGGACGCACAGATACGCAGTATTTT
NA TRBJ2-7 TRBD1 TRBV27 CASSTGTGLYEQYF TGTGCCAGCAGTACCGGGACAGGGCTCTACGAGCAGTACTTC
once TRBJ2-1 TRBD1 TRBV7-3 CASSREGAPSYNEQFF TGTGCCAGCAGCCGCGAGGGGGCTCCTTCCTACAATGAGCAGTTCTTC
NA TRBJ2-7 NA TRBV2 CASSEDRYEQYF TGTGCCAGCAGCGAAGACAGATACGAGCAGTACTTC
NA TRBJ2-1 NA TRBV10-1 CASSASYSYNEQFF TGCGCCAGCAGTGCCTCGTACTCCTACAATGAGCAGTTCTTC
NA TRBJ2-3 NA TRBV5-1 CASSYTRNTDTQYF TGCGCCAGCAGCTATACTAGGAACACAGATACGCAGTATTTT
NA TRBJ1-2 NA TRBV4-3 CASSQDHGANYGYTF TGCGCCAGCAGCCAAGATCACGGAGCGAACTATGGCTACACCTTC
NA TRBJ1-2 TRBD1 TRBV5-4 CASRRDRGLGYGYTF TGTGCCAGCAGGCGAGACAGGGGGCTTGGCTATGGCTACACCTTC
NA TRBJ2-2 TRBD2 TRBV5-4 CASSSLAGANTGELFF TGTGCCAGCAGCTCCCTAGCGGGGGCGAACACCGGGGAGCTGTTTTTT
NA TRBJ1-3 TRBD1 TRBV16 CASSQRARGPGNTIYF TGTGCCAGCAGCCAACGGGCCAGGGGGCCTGGAAACACCATATATTTT
NA TRBJ1-5 TRBD1 TRBV2 CASREGTGNPNQPQHF TGTGCCAGCAGAGAAGGGACAGGTAACCCCAATCAGCCCCAGCATTTT
NA TRBJ2-7 TRBD1 TRBV27 CASGRGQNFIYEQYF TGTGCCAGCGGCCGGGGACAGAACTTTATCTACGAGCAGTACTTC
NA TRBJ1-2 TRBD1 TRBV4-3 CASSQDMEGAPYGYTF TGCGCCAGCAGCCAAGATATGGAGGGGGCCCCCTATGGCTACACCTTC
NA TRBJ2-2 TRBD1 TRBV7-3 CASSLPGTGNTGELFF TGTGCCAGCAGCTTACCCGGGACAGGGAACACCGGGGAGCTGTTTTTT
NA TRBJ2-7 NA TRBV19 CASTDTTYEQYF TGTGCCAGTACCGACACAACCTACGAGCAGTACTTC
NA TRBJ2-5 NA TRBV7-9 CASSLAPKETQYF TGTGCCAGCAGCTTAGCTCCCAAAGAGACCCAGTACTTC
NA TRBJ2-1 NA TRBV7-2 CASSLRLRNEQFF TGTGCCAGCAGCTTACGGCTGCGGAATGAGCAGTTCTTC
NA TRBJ2-7 NA TRBV11-2 CASSLSGTGIYEQYF TGTGCCAGCAGCTTATCCGGGACTGGTATCTACGAGCAGTACTTC